The clone carrying this T cell receptor beta chain was counted at least ten times. These data originate in a study of read filtering for tumor transcriptome and immune sequencing. V was clipped by 6 bases and J by 6 bases, with 11 bases between them. Germline V gene lookup returns CDR1 SNHLY and CDR2 FYNNEI. The CDR3 consists of 12 residues. From 300 to 450 ng of RNA, a library with molecular barcoded alpha/delta and beta/gamma adaptors was made. MiXCR was run by TCRdb on the reads, yielding one entry per CDR3 protein. The sample records around 41,000 distinct CDR3 sequences, about an eighth being singletons.

The specimen was a population of CD138-negative cells sorted from bone marrow. J is TRBJ1-1 and V is TRBV2; D is perhaps TRBD1 (6 bases). The sequence was obtained from a donor at least 40 years old with multiple myeloma. Here the CDR3 DNA reads TGTGCCAGCAGACTGACAGGACCTGAAGCTTTCTTT. Encoded protein: CASRLTGPEAFF. The full variable domain, completed using reference TRBV2 and TRBJ1-1, is EPEVTQTPSHQVTQMGQEVILRCVPISNHLYFYWYRQILGQKVEFLVSFYNNEISEKSEIFDDQFSVERPDGSNFTLKIRSTKLEDSAMYFCASRLTGPEAFFGQGTRLTVV.